These 8 T cell receptor beta chains originate from one sample sequenced in a study of T-cell reconstitution after alpha-beta-depleted transplantation in children. Researchers prepared the TCRbeta library using unique molecular identifiers, the study reports. MiXCR, applied by TCRdb to the PCR reads, yields one record per CDR3 protein. The sample lists 800,000 to 1,000,000 distinct CDR3 sequences; around 30% were seen once. The material was PBMCs, mostly from graft donor cells, obtained 360 days after TCRalphabeta/CD19-depleted stem cell transplant. The receptors derive from a boy under two years old who had a stem cell transplant for SCID, so the T cells may come from the graft donor.

The rearrangement joins TRBV12-3 or TRBV12-4 to TRBJ2-5; TRBD2 might be the D (5 bases). This CDR3 has 15 residues. V shed 0 bases and J shed 1 base, with 9 bases lying between them. The CDR3 nucleotides are TGTGCCAGCAGTTTAGCTCGGGGTTTCCAAGAGACCCAGTACTTC. It specifies CASSLARGFQETQYF.

This clonotype is a singleton in its sample. J is TRBJ2-1 and V is TRBV11-1; 13 bases agree with TRBD2. The germline CDR1 and CDR2 sequences are SGHAT and FQDESV (reference sequence). The CDR3 sequence is 18 residues long. The trim removed 4 bases at V and 5 bases at J, leaving 11 bases unmatched. The CDR3 DNA is TGTGCCAGCAGCTCAGGACTAGCGGGGGCAAAGCAGCACAATGAGCAGTTCTTC. This sequence encodes CASSSGLAGAKQHNEQFF. The full variable domain, completed using reference TRBV11-1 and TRBJ2-1, is EAEVAQSPRYKITEKSQAVAFWCDPISGHATLYWYRQILGQGPELLVQFQDESVVDDSQLPKDRFSAERLKGVDSTLKIQPAELGDSAMYLCASSSGLAGAKQHNEQFFGPGTRLTVL.

This clonotype occurred once. The V and J genes are TRBV7-9 and TRBJ2-2; 7 nucleotides match TRBD1. Germline trimming cut 8 bases from V and 0 bases from J; bases unmatched to any gene: 6. Germline CDR1 SEHNR, CDR2 FQNEAQ (reference sequence). The CDR3 is made up of 15 amino acids. The CDR3 sequence is CASRRDSPNTGELFF. The DNA of the CDR3 is TGTGCCAGCCGAAGGGACAGTCCGAACACCGGGGAGCTGTTTTTT.

The V gene is TRBV4-2, the J gene TRBJ2-1; D may be TRBD1 (5 bases). The CDR3 is made up of 16 amino acids. V was clipped by 0 bases and J by 9 bases, with 18 bases between them. Germline V gene sequence: CDR1 LGHNA, CDR2 YNFKEQ. The CDR3 bases are TGTGCCAGCAGCCAAGACGGCAGGGCGACCGTGAGTGAGCAGTTCTTC. Amino acid sequence: CASSQDGRATVSEQFF.

The V and J genes are TRBV5-1 and TRBJ2-6, with D possibly matching TRBD1 (9 bases). The V gene's germline CDR1 is SGHRS and CDR2 YFSETQ. The CDR3 is made up of 16 amino acids. Deletions cut 7 bases from V and 0 bases from J, with 14 bases between. CDR3 in amino acids: CASREGQGSGANVLTF. Written as DNA, the CDR3 is TGCGCCAGCCGGGAGGGACAGGGCTCTGGGGCCAACGTCCTGACTTTC.

This clonotype was counted between two and nine times. CDR3: CASSSSTFGNSPLHF. DNA for the CDR3: TGTGCCAGCAGTTCGTCGACATTTGGGAATTCACCCCTCCACTTT. The J gene is TRBJ1-6, the V gene TRBV28; no clear D gene. Germline CDR1 MDHEN, CDR2 SYDVKM. The CDR3 extends over 15 amino acids. V was trimmed by 4 bases and J by 7 bases, leaving 14 bases between them.

This clonotype showed up just a few times. The CDR3 reads CASSSGGTGTYEQYF. CDR3 nucleotides: TGTGCCAGCAGTTCCGGGGGGACAGGGACCTACGAGCAGTACTTC. The chain links TRBV28 to TRBJ2-7; 9 bases are shared with TRBD1. V shed 4 bases, J shed 2 bases, and the junction held 6 bases outside the gene matches. CDR1 is MDHEN and CDR2 is SYDVKM in the germline V gene. CDR3 length: 15 amino acids.

The gene calls are TRBV4-1 and TRBJ1-5, with D uncertain. This CDR3 spans 16 amino acids. Germline CDR1 is MGHRA and CDR2 is YSYEKL. V lost 1 base and J 0 bases, leaving 10 bases between the germline ends. CDR3 coding DNA: TGCGCCAGCAGCCAAGTTCTACACCATAGCAATCAGCCCCAGCATTTT. It is translated as CASSQVLHHSNQPQHF.